This entry describes one T cell receptor (beta chain). Its antigen is still unknown. This sample was taken from a study of graft-versus-host responses after intestinal transplantation. About the study: The whole recipient group had anti-thymocyte globulin induction followed by tacrolimus and steroids for approximately three years.

This CDR3 contains 16 residues. V lost 5 bases to trimming and J lost 2 bases, with 18 bases between them. The germline V gene encodes CDR1 SGDLS and CDR2 YYNGEE. Some clones are missing from TCRdb's copy, which holds only in-frame ones; the method was immunoSEQ multiplex PCR. The sample records more than 40,000 clones, about 95% being singletons. Study-wide results and limits: Some GvH clones were seen earlier in gut or blood, suggesting intestinal origin. Circulating GvH clones peaking coincided with falling HvG clones soon after transplant. Subjects displaying graft-donor T cell macrochimerism possessed elevated graft-versus-host to host-versus-graft clonal ratios inside allografts.

The TCR was taken from a human donor who was the organ donor for an intestinal transplant. Sequenced here: unstimulated CD8+ T cells sorted from spleen or lymph node cells, sampled before transplant. V gene TRBV9 combines with J gene TRBJ2-3, with D perhaps matching TRBD1 (5 bases). The CDR3, as DNA: TGTGCCAGCAGGTCCCGTGGACATGTGGACACAGATACGCAGTATTTT. It is translated as CASRSRGHVDTDTQYF.